This TCR beta chain emerged from a study of blood T cell repertoires in COVID-19. Study overall: The United States, Italy and Spain were the sources of the acute and convalescent COVID-19 samples.

CDR1 is SGDLS, CDR2 YYNGEE, per germline. V was shortened by 2 bases and J by 4 bases, with 18 bases between the two germline ends. The CDR3 totals 17 residues. Study processing details: It was from reference gene primer amplification that nucleated cell counts were estimated. Clones were sequenced by immunoSEQ multiplex PCR, and TCRdb holds only the in-frame ones, with some missing. V and J calls and clone size are those listed in that table; D and trimming were worked out from the DNA. The repertoire has about 180,000 clones, around 77% of them found once; the top ten carry approximately 6.2%. Input material: peripheral blood. The chain carries TRBV9 and TRBJ2-2; the D gene is possibly TRBD2 (5 bases). The clonotype was recovered from a man between 65 and 85 years old with active or convalescent COVID-19. DNA of the CDR3: TGTGCCAGCAGCGTGTCACTATCCGATCGGGGCACCGGGGAGCTGTTTTTT. Translated, it gives CASSVSLSDRGTGELFF. Supplemented by reference TRBV9 and TRBJ2-2, the full variable domain reads DSGVTQTPKHLITATGQRVTLRCSPRSGDLSVYWYQQSLDQGLQFLIQYYNGEERAKGNILERFSAQQFPDLHSELNLSSLELGDSALYFCASSVSLSDRGTGELFFGEGSRLTVL.